This T cell receptor (beta chain) comes out of a study of shared clonotypes between healthy human individuals. Sequencing was performed with immunoSEQ multiplex PCR; in TCRdb, only in-frame clones are kept and a portion is missing. The sample has about 490,000 clones, 76% seen once. As concerns this clone: This clone may be a read error of a much larger clone one base away.

Germline V gene sequence: CDR1 LNHDA, CDR2 SQIVND (reference sequence). CDR3 length: 15 residues. V lost 3 bases to trimming and J lost 1 base, with 12 bases between them. The receptor was isolated from a woman between 40 and 55 years old in good health. Some clones in this sample may be carry-over from other donors' samples. The chain carries TRBV19 and TRBJ1-1, with D possibly TRBD1 on 5 matching bases. Material: PBMCs. CDR3 in amino acids: CASSIGTRANTEAFF. CDR3 DNA: TGTGCCAGTAGTATTGGGACGAGAGCGAACACTGAAGCTTTCTTT.